This T cell receptor beta chain is from a study of cytomegalovirus exposure and HLA in healthy donors. Regarding the study as a whole: Despite most TCR sequences being rare, some public TCRs occurred in many donors. It was reported that the classifier diagnosed cytomegalovirus status with high specificity and sensitivity in both the original and validation cohorts. In the roughly 120 validation repertoires, around 95% of cluster scores exceeded 0, per a later analysis.

This clone was seen a single time. Its antigen is currently unknown. Repertoires were generated with immunoSEQ multiplex PCR, while TCRdb's copy carries only in-frame clones and drops some. The profile shows fewer than 100,000 clones, around 94% of them singletons. This receptor was obtained from a woman aged 18-29 years in good health and CMV-seronegative. The material sequenced was PBMCs.

The CDR3 loop is CASSYSRYGEQFF. The CDR3 bases are TGTGCCAGCAGTTACTCGAGGTATGGTGAGCAGTTCTTC. The J gene is TRBJ2-1, the V gene TRBV6-6; D remains ambiguous. Trimming stripped 0 bases from V and 9 bases from J, with 9 bases between. The CDR3 extends over 13 amino acids. Germline lookup yields CDR1 MNHNY and CDR2 SVGAGI (reference sequence).